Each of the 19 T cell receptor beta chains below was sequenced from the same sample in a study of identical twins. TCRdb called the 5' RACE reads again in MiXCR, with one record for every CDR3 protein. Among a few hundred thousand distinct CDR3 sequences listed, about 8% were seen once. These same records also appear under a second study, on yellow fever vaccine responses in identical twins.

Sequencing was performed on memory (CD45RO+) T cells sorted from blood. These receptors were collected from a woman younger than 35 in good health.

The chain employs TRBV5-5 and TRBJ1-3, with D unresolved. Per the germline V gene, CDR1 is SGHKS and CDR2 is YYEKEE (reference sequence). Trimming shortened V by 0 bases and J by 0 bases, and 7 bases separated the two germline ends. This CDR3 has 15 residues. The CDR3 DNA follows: TGTGCCAGCAGCTTGGGCAGCACCTCTGGAAACACCATATATTTT. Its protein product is CASSLGSTSGNTIYF.

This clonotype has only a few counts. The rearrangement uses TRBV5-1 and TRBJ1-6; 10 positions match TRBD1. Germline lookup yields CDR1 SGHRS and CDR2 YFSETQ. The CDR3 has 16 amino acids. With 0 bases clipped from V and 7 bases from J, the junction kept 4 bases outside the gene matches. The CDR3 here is CASSLEGQGYNSPLHF. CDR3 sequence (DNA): TGCGCCAGCAGCTTGGAGGGACAGGGGTACAATTCACCCCTCCACTTT.

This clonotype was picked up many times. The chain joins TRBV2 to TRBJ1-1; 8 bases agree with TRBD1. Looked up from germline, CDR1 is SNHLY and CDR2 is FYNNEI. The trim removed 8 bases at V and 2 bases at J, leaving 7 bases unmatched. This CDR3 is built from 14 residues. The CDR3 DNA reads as TGTGCCAGCGGAACCGGACAGGGTAACACTGAAGCTTTCTTT. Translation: CASGTGQGNTEAFF. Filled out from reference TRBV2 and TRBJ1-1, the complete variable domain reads EPEVTQTPSHQVTQMGQEVILRCVPISNHLYFYWYRQILGQKVEFLVSFYNNEISEKSEIFDDQFSVERPDGSNFTLKIRSTKLEDSAMYFCASGTGQGNTEAFFGQGTRLTVV.

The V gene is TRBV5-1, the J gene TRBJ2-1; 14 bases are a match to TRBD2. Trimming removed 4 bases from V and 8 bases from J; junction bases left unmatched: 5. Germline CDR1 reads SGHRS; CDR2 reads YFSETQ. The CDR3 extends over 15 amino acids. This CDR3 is CASSPGLAGADEQFF. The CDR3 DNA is TGCGCCAGCAGCCCGGGACTAGCGGGAGCGGATGAGCAGTTCTTC.

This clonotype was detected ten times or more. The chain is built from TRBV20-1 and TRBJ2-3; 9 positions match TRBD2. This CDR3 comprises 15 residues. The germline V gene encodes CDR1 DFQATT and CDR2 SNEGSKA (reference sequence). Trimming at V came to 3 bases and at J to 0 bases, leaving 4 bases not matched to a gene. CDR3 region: CSASASGASTDTQYF. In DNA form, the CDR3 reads TGCAGTGCTAGTGCTAGCGGGGCTAGCACAGATACGCAGTATTTT.

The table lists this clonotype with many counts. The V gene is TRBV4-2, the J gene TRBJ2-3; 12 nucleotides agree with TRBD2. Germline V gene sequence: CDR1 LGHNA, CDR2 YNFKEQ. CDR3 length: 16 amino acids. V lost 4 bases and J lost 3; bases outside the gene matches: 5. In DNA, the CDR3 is TGTGCCAGCAGCCCTAGCGGGGGGGTGTTGACAGATACGCAGTATTTT. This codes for CASSPSGGVLTDTQYF.

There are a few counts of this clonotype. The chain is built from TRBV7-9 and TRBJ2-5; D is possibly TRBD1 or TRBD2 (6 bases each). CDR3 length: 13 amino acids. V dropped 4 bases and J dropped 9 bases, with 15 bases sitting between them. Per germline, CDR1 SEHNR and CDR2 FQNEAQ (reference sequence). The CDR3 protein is CASSSRGLAPQYF. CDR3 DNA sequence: TGTGCCAGCAGCTCCCGGGGGCTAGCCCCCCAGTACTTC.

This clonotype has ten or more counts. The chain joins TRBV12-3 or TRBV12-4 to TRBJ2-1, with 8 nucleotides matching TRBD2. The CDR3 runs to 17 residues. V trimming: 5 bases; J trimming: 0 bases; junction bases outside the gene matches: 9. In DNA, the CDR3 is TGTGCCAGCAGTCTCTCTAGCGGGCTAGACTCCTACAATGAGCAGTTCTTC. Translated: CASSLSSGLDSYNEQFF.

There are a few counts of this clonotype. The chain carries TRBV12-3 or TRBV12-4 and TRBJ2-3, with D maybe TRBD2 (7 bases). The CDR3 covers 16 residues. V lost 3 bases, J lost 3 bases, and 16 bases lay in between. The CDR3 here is CASSFEGGVYTDTQYF. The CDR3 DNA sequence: TGTGCCAGCAGTTTTGAGGGGGGGGTATATACAGATACGCAGTATTTT.

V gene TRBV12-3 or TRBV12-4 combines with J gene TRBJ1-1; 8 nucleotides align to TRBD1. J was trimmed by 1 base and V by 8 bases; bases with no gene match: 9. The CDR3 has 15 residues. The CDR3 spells CASRGQAIGNTEAFF. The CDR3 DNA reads TGTGCCAGCCGGGGACAGGCGATTGGGAACACTGAAGCTTTCTTT.

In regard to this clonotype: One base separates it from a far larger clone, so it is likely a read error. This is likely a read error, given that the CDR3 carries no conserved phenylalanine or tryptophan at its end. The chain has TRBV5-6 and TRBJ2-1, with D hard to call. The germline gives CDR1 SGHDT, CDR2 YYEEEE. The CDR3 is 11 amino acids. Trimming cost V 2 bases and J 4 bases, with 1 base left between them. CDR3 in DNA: TGTGCCAGCAGCTTATACAATGAGCAGTTCTCC. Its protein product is CASSLYNEQFS.

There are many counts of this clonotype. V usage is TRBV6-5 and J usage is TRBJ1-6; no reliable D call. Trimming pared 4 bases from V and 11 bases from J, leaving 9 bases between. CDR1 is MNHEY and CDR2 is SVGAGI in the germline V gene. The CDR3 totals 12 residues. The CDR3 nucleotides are TGTGCCAGCAGTTCCGACCTACCACCCCTCCACTTT. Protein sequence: CASSSDLPPLHF.

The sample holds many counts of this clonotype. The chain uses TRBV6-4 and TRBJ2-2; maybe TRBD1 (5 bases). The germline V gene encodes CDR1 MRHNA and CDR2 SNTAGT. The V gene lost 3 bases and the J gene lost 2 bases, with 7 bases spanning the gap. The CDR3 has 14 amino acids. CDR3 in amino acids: CASSETANTGELFF. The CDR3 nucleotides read TGTGCCAGCAGTGAGACAGCTAACACCGGGGAGCTGTTTTTT.

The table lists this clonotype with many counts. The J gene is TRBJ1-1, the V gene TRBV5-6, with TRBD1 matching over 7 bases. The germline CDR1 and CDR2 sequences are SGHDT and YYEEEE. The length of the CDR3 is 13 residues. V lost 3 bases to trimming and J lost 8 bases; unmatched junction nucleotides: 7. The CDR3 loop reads CASSYRGGREAFF. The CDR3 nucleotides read TGTGCCAGCAGCTACAGGGGAGGGAGAGAAGCTTTCTTT.

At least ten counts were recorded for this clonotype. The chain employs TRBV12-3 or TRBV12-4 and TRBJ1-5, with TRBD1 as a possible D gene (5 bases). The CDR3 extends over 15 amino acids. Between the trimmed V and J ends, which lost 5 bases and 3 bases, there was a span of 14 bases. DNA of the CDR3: TGTGCCAGCAGTCCCAGACAGTGCCTCAATCAGCCCCAGCATTTT. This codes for CASSPRQCLNQPQHF.

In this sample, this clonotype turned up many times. The CDR3 reads CSASGGVTEQYF. CDR3 DNA sequence: TGCAGTGCTAGTGGTGGGGTCACCGAGCAGTACTTC. The chain is built from TRBV20-1 and TRBJ2-7; D is uncertain. The CDR3 runs 12 residues. Germline CDR1 DFQATT, CDR2 SNEGSKA (reference sequence). Deletions cut 3 bases from V and 6 bases from J, with 12 bases between.

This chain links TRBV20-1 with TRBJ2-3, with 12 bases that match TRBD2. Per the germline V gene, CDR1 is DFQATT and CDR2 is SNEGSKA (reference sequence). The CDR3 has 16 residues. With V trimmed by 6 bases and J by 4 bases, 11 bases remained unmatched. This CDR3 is CSATAASGRVPDTQYF. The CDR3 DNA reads TGCAGTGCCACCGCGGCTAGCGGGAGGGTCCCAGATACGCAGTATTTT.

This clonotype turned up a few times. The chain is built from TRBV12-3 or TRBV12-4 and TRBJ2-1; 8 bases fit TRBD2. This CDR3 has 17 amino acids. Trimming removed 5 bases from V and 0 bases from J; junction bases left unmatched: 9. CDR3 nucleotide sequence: TGTGCCAGCAGTGCCGGGGGGGGGGCTAGCTCCTACAATGAGCAGTTCTTC. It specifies CASSAGGGASSYNEQFF.

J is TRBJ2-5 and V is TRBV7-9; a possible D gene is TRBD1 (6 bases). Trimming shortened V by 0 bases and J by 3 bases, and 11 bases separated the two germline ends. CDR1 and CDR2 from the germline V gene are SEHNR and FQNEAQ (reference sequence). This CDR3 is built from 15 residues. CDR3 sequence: CASSLARTVEETQYF. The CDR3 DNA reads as TGTGCCAGCAGCTTAGCGCGGACAGTCGAAGAGACCCAGTACTTC.